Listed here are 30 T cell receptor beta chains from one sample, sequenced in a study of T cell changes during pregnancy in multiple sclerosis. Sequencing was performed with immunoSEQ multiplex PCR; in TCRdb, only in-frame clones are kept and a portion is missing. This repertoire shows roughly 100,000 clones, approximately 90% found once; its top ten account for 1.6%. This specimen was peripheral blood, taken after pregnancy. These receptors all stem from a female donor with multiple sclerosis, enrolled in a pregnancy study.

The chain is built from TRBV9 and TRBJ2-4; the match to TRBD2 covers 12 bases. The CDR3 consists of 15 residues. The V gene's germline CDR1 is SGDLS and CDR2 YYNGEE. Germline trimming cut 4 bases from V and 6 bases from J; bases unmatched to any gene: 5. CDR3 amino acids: CASSSSGRALNIQYF. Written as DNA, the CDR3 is TGTGCCAGCAGCTCTAGCGGGAGGGCCCTAAACATTCAGTACTTC.

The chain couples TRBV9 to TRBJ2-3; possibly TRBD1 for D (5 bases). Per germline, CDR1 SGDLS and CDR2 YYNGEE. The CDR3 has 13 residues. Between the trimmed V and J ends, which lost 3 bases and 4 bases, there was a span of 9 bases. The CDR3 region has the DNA TGTGCCAGCAGCGAGGGGCAGGCAGATACGCAGTATTTT. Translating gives CASSEGQADTQYF.

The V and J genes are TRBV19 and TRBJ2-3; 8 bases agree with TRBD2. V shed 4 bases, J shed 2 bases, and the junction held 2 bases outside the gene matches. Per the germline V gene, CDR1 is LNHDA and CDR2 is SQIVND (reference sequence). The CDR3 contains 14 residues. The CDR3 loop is CASSTGGITDTQYF. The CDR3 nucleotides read TGTGCCAGTAGTACGGGGGGGATCACAGATACGCAGTATTTT.

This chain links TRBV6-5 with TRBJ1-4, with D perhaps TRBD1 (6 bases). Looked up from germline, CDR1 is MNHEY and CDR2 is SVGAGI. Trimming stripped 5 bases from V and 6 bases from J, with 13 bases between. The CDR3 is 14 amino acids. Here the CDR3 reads CASSGGRGYEKLFF. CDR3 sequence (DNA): TGTGCCAGCAGTGGGGGAAGGGGGTATGAAAAACTGTTTTTT.

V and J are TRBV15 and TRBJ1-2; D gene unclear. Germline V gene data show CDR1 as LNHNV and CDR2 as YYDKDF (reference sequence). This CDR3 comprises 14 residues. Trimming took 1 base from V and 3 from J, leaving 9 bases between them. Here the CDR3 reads CATSRAEADYGYTF. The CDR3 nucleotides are TGTGCCACCAGCAGAGCGGAGGCAGACTATGGCTACACCTTC.

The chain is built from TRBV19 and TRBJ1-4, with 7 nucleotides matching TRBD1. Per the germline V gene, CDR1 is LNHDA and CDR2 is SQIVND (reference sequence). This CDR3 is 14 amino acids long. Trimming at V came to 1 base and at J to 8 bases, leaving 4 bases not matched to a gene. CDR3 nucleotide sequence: TGTGCCAGTAGTATAGGAGGGGGCAGCGAAAAACTGTTTTTT. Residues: CASSIGGGSEKLFF.

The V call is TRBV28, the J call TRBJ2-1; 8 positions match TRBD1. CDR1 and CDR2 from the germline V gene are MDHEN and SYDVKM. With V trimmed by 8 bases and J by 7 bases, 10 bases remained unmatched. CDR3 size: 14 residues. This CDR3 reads CASLSGGWSNEQFF. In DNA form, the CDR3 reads TGTGCCAGCCTCTCAGGGGGCTGGTCGAATGAGCAGTTCTTC.

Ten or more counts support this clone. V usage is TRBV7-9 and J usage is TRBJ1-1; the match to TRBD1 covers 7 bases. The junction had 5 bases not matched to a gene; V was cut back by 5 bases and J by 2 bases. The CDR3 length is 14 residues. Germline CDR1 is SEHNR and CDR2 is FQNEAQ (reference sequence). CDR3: CASSIGQVNTEAFF. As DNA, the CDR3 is TGTGCCAGCAGCATCGGACAGGTTAACACTGAAGCTTTCTTT. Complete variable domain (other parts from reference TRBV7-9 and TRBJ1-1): DTGVSQNPRHKITKRGQNVTFRCDPISEHNRLYWYRQTLGQGPEFLTYFQNEAQLEKSRLLSDRFSAERPKGSFSTLEIQRTEQGDSAMYLCASSIGQVNTEAFFGQGTRLTVV.

The CDR3 loop reads CASSHYTDSYGYTF. The CDR3 DNA reads TGTGCCAGCAGTCATTACACGGACAGCTATGGCTACACCTTC. This sequence joins TRBV14 and TRBJ1-2; D is perhaps TRBD1 (6 bases). Germline V gives CDR1 SGHDN, CDR2 FVKESK. The CDR3 totals 14 residues. V lost 6 bases to trimming and J lost 4 bases, with 15 bases between them.

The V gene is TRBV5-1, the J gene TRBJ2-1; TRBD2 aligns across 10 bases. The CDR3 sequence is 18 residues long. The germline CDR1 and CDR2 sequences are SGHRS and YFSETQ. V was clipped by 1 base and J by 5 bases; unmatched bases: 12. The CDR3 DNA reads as TGCGCCAGCAGCTTGCAGGGTACTAGCGGGGTGATAAACAATGAGCAGTTCTTC. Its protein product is CASSLQGTSGVINNEQFF.

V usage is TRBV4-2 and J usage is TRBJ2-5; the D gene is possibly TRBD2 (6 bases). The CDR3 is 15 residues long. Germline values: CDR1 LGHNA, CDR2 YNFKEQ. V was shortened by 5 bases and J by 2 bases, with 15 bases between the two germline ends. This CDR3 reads CASSLFEGLQETQYF. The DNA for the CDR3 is TGTGCCAGCAGCTTATTCGAGGGACTTCAAGAGACCCAGTACTTC.

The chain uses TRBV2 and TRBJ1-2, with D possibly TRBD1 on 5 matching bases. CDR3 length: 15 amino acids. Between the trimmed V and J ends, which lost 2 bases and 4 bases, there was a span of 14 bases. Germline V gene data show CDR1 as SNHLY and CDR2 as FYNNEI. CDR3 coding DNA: TGTGCCAGCAGTGAATCTAAGGGGCCCATCTATGGCTACACCTTC. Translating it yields CASSESKGPIYGYTF. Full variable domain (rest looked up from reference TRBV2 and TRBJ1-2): EPEVTQTPSHQVTQMGQEVILRCVPISNHLYFYWYRQILGQKVEFLVSFYNNEISEKSEIFDDQFSVERPDGSNFTLKIRSTKLEDSAMYFCASSESKGPIYGYTFGSGTRLTVV.

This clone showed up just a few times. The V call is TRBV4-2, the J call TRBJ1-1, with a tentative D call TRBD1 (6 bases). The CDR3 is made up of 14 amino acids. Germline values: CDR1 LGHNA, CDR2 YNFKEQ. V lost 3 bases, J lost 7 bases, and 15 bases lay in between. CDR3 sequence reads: CASSQAGGRDEAFF. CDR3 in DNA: TGTGCCAGCAGCCAGGCGGGGGGGCGCGATGAAGCTTTCTTT.

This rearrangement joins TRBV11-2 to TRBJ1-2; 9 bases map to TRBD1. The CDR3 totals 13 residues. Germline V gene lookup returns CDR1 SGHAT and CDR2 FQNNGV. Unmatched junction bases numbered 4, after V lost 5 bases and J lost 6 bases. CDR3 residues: CASSHGQGNGYTF. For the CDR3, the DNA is TGTGCCAGCAGCCACGGACAGGGGAATGGCTACACCTTC.

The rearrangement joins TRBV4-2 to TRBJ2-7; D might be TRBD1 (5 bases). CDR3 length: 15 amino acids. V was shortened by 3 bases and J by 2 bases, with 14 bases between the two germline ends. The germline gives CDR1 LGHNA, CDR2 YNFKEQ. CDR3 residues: CASSHPGQGTYEQYF. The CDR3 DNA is TGTGCCAGCAGCCACCCAGGCCAGGGTACCTACGAGCAGTACTTC.

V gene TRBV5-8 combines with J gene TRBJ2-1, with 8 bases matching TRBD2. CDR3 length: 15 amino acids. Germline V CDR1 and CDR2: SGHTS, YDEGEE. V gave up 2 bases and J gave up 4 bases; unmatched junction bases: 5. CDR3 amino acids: CASSFGGAKYNEQFF. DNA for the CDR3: TGTGCCAGCAGCTTCGGGGGGGCGAAATACAATGAGCAGTTCTTC.

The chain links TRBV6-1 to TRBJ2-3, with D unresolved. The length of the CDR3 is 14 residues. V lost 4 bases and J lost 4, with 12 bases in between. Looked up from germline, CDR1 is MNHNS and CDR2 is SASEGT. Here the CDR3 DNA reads TGTGCCAGCAGTGCTTTTCCAGGCGCAGATACGCAGTATTTT. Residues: CASSAFPGADTQYF.

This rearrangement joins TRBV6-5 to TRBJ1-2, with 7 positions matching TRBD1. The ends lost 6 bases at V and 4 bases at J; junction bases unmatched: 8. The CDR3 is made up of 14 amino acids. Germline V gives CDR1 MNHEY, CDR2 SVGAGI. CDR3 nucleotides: TGTGCCAGCAGACCAGTCCGGGACAGCTATGGCTACACCTTC. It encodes CASRPVRDSYGYTF.

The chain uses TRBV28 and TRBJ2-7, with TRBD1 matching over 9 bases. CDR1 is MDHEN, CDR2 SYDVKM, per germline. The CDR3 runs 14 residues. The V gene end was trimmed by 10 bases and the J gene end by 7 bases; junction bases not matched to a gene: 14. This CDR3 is CAISEPGTGMEQYF. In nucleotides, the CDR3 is TGTGCCATATCCGAACCGGGGACAGGGATGGAGCAGTACTTC. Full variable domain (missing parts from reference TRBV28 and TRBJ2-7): DVKVTQSSRYLVKRTGEKVFLECVQDMDHENMFWYRQDPGLGLRLIYFSYDVKMKEKGDIPEGYSVSREKKERFSLILESASTNQTSMYLCAISEPGTGMEQYFGPGTRLTVT.

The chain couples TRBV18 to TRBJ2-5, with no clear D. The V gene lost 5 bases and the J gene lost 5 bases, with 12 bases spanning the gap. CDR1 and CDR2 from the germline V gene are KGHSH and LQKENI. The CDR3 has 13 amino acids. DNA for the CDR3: TGTGCCAGCTCAATAAAAACCGGGGAGACCCAGTACTTC. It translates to CASSIKTGETQYF.

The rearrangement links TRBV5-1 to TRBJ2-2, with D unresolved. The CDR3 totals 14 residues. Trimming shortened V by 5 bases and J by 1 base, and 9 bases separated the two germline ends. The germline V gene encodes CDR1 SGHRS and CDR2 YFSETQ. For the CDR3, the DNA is TGCGCCAGCAGAGAGACATTGAACACCGGGGAGCTGTTTTTT. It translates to CASRETLNTGELFF.

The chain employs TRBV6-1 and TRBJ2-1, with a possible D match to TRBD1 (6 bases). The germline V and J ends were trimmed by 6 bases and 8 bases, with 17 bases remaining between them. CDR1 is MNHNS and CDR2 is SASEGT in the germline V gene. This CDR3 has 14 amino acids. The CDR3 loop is CASRTGPTGDEQFF. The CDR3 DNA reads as TGTGCCAGCAGGACGGGCCCGACAGGTGATGAGCAGTTCTTC.

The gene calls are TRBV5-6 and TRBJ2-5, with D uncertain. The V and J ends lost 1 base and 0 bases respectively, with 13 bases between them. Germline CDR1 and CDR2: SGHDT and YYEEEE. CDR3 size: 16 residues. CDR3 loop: CASSLYRSRYQETQYF. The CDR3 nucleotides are TGTGCCAGCAGCTTGTACCGCTCTAGGTACCAAGAGACCCAGTACTTC. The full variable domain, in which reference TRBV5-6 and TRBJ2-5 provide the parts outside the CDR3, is DAGVTQSPTHLIKTRGQQVTLRCSPKSGHDTVSWYQQALGQGPQFIFQYYEEEERQRGNFPDRFSGHQFPNYSSELNVNALLLGDSALYLCASSLYRSRYQETQYFGPGTRLLVL.

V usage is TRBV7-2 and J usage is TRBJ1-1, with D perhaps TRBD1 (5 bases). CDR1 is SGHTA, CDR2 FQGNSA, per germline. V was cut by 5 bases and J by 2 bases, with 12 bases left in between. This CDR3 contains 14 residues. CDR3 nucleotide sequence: TGTGCCAGCAGCCCTAGGGGATATAACACTGAAGCTTTCTTT. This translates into CASSPRGYNTEAFF.

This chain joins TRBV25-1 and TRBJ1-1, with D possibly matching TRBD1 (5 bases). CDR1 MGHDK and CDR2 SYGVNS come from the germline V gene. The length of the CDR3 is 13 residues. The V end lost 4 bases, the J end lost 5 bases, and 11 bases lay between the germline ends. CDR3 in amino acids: CASSARGWTEAFF. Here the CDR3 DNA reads TGTGCCAGCAGTGCAAGGGGCTGGACTGAAGCTTTCTTT.

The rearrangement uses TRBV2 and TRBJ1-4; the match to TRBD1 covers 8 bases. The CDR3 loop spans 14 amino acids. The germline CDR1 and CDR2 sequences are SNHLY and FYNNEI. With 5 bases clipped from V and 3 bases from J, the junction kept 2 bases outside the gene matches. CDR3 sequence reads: CASSLQGANEKLFF. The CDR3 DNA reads TGTGCCAGCAGTCTACAGGGGGCTAATGAAAAACTGTTTTTT.

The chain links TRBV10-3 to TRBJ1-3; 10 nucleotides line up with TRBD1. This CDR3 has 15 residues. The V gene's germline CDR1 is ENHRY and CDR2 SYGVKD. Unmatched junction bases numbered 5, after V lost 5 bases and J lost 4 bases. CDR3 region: CAISLDRGFGNTIYF. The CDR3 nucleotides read TGTGCCATCAGTCTGGACAGGGGGTTCGGAAACACCATATATTTT.

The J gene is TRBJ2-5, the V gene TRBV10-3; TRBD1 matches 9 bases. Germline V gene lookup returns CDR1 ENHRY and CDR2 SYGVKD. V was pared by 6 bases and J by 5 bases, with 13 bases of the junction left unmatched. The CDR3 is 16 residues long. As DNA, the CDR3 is TGTGCCATCAGCGGCCCGGGACAGGGATCAAGGGAGACCCAGTACTTC. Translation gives CAISGPGQGSRETQYF.

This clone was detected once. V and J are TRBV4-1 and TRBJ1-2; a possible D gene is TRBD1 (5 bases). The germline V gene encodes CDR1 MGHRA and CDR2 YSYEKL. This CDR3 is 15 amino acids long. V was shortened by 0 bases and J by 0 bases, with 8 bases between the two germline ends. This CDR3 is CASSQEIGANYGYTF. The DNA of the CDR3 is TGCGCCAGCAGCCAAGAAATAGGGGCTAACTATGGCTACACCTTC.

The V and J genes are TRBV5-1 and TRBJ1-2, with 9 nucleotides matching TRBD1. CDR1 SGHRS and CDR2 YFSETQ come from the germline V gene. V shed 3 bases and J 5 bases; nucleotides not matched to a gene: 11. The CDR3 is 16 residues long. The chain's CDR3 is CASSYFTGTGQYGYTF. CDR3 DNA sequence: TGCGCCAGCAGCTACTTTACCGGGACAGGGCAGTATGGCTACACCTTC.